The clone carrying this T cell receptor (beta chain) is labeled as medium-sized. Its specificity is not known. For naive CD8 T cells, sorting used the CD8+CD4-CCR7+CD45RA+ phenotype. Bulk TCR library preparation followed previously described methods with listed TCR primers. TCRdb ran MiXCR on the PCR reads and lists one entry per CDR3 protein. The sample shows over 60,000 distinct CDR3 sequences, approximately 18% of them seen only once. This sample was included in a study of molecular identifiers for immune sequencing clone quantification. Notes on the study in general: Naive cells had under 1% of molecules in clones above 20 RNA copies, effectors over 97%.

The CDR3 is made up of 15 amino acids. Trimming cost V 2 bases and J 2 bases; bases outside gene matches: 4. Germline V lookup: CDR1 SGHTA, CDR2 FQGNSA. The sample comprised naive CD8+ T cells from blood, with Jurkat cell RNA spiked in. Sample subset: FACS-sorted CD8+CD4-CCR7+CD45RA+ naive T cells. The TCR was taken from a human donor in good health. Some libraries in this study had Jurkat cell RNA spiked in. This chain connects TRBV7-2 to TRBJ2-3; TRBD1 agrees at 7 bases. The CDR3: CASSLSTGVTDTQYF. The CDR3 DNA reads as TGTGCCAGCAGCTTAAGTACAGGGGTCACAGATACGCAGTATTTT.